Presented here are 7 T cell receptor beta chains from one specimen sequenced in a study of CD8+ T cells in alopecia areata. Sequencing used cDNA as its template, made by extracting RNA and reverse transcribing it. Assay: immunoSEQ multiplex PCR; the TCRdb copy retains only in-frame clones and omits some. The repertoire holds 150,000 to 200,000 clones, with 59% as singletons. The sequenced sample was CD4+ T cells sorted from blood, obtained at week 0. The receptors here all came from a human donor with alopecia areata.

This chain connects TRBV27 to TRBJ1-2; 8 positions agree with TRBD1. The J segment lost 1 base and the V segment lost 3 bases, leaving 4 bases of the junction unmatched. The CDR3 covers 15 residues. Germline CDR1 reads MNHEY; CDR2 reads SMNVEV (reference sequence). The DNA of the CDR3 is TGTGCCAGCAGTTTCTCAGACAGGGGTAACTATGGCTACACCTTC. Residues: CASSFSDRGNYGYTF.

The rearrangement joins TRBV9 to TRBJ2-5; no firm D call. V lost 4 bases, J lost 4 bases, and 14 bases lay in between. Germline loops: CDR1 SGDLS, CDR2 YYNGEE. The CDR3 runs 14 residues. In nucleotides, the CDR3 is TGTGCCAGCAGCCCACACAAGACCCCAGAGACCCAGTACTTC. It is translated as CASSPHKTPETQYF.

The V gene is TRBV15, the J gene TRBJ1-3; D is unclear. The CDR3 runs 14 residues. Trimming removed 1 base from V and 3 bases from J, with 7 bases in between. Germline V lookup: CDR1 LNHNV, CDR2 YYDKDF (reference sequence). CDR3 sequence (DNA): TGTGCCACCAGCAGAGGGGAAGATGGAAACACCATATATTTT. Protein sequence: CATSRGEDGNTIYF.

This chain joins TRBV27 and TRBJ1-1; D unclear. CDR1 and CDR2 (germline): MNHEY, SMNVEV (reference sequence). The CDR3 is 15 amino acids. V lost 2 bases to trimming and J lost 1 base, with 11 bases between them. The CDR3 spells CASSLIRASNTEAFF. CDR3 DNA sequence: TGTGCCAGCAGTTTAATTAGGGCGTCGAACACTGAAGCTTTCTTT.

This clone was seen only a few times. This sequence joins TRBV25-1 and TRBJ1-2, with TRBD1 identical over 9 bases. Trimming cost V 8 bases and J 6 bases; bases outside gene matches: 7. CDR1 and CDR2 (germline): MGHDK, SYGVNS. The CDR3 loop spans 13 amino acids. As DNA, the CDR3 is TGTGCCAGCGGTCGACAGGGGGTGAATGGCTACACCTTC. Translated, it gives CASGRQGVNGYTF.

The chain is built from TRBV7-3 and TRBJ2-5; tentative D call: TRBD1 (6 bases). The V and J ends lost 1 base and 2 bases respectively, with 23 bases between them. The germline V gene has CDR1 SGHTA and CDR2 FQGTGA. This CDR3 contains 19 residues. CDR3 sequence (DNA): TGTGCCAGCAGCTTAATCCCAAAGGACAGTCCCTCCCTGCAAGAGACCCAGTACTTC. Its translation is CASSLIPKDSPSLQETQYF.

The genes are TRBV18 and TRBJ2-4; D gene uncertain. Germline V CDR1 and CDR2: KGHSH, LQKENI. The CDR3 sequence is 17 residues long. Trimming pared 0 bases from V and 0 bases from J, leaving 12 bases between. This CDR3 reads CASSPPIAPLAKNIQYF. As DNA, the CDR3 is TGTGCCAGCTCACCACCGATCGCACCTTTAGCCAAAAACATTCAGTACTTC.